The clone carrying this TCR beta chain was recorded at least ten times. The antigen is unknown. Trimming took off 5 bases at V and 1 base at J, with 17 bases between the two ends. The CDR3 is 15 amino acids. CDR1 and CDR2 from the germline V gene are DFQATT and SNEGSKA (reference sequence). Amplified TCR beta CDR3 regions derived from RNA transcripts. The HTBI primer set was used in a first-round RT-PCR of the TCR CDR3. Using its own MiXCR run on the multiplex PCR reads, TCRdb lists one record per CDR3 protein. The sample includes under 550,000 distinct CDR3 sequences, roughly an eighth seen only once; the top ten take more than 4.5%. The sample is drawn from a study of T cells in Graves' hyperthyroidism and ophthalmopathy. Whole-study results and caveats: Blood also carried most thyroid clonotypes expanded above 0.001. Ophthalmopathy was predicted by the model a median of 6.5 months ahead of onset.

The study defined stable Graves' hyperthyroidism as no ophthalmopathy progression within 18 months. Clinicians diagnosed patients from clinical symptoms, serum thyroxine and TRAb, thyroid ultrasound and orbital computed tomography. The clonotype originates from a woman between 18 and 30 years old with Graves' hyperthyroidism. Specimen: blood. This chain joins TRBV20-1 and TRBJ1-2; D might be TRBD1 (6 bases). This chain's CDR3 is CSAGVARGNNYGYTF. The CDR3 coding sequence is TGCAGTGCTGGGGTGGCCAGGGGAAATAACTATGGCTACACCTTC.